Below, 26 T cell receptor beta chains from the same sample are listed, as sequenced in a study of blood T cell repertoires in COVID-19. Generated by immunoSEQ multiplex PCR, the TCRdb table keeps only in-frame clones and is missing some. The data show around 190,000 clones, around 90% seen once. The sample comprised peripheral blood. The receptors here all came from a human donor in a cohort sampled during active COVID-19.

This clone was recorded only once. The V gene is TRBV27, the J gene TRBJ2-7; TRBD2 agrees at 8 bases. This CDR3 has 14 residues. With V trimmed by 7 bases and J by 6 bases, 11 bases remained unmatched. Germline V gene lookup returns CDR1 MNHEY and CDR2 SMNVEV (reference sequence). CDR3 region: CASTSAGLVGEQYF. The CDR3 region has the DNA TGTGCCAGCACCTCTGCGGGACTAGTGGGCGAGCAGTACTTC.

The chain uses TRBV2 and TRBJ2-7; D is perhaps TRBD1 (9 bases). The V end was cut by 11 bases, the J end by 6 bases, with 23 bases between. Germline V lookup: CDR1 SNHLY, CDR2 FYNNEI. The CDR3 length is 14 residues. Here the CDR3 DNA reads TGTGCCTCCGGGAGGGACAGGGAGCGTGCCGAGCAGTACTTC. It encodes CASGRDRERAEQYF.

This sequence joins TRBV19 and TRBJ2-1; TRBD2 matches 9 bases. Germline assignment: CDR1 LNHDA and CDR2 SQIVND (reference sequence). Germline trimming cut 3 bases from V and 8 bases from J; bases unmatched to any gene: 5. The CDR3 has 14 residues. The CDR3 nucleotides are TGTGCCAGTAGTATTAGCGGGAGTATTTATGAGCAGTTCTTC. It yields the protein CASSISGSIYEQFF.

V usage is TRBV5-4 and J usage is TRBJ2-1; 12 bases align to TRBD2. Trimming removed 2 bases from V and 8 bases from J; junction bases left unmatched: 5. This CDR3 spans 15 amino acids. Looked up from germline, CDR1 is SGHNT and CDR2 is YYREEE (reference sequence). The CDR3 DNA follows: TGTGCCAGCAGCTTAGGGACTAGCGGGTCCGATGAGCAGTTCTTC. It yields the protein CASSLGTSGSDEQFF. The variable domain in full, with the rest retrieved from reference TRBV5-4 and TRBJ2-1, is ETGVTQSPTHLIKTRGQQVTLRCSSQSGHNTVSWYQQALGQGPQFIFQYYREEENGRGNFPPRFSGLQFPNYSSELNVNALELDDSALYLCASSLGTSGSDEQFFGPGTRLTVL.

This clone was found once. This sequence joins TRBV5-1 and TRBJ1-4; 9 bases agree with TRBD1. Germline V lookup: CDR1 SGHRS, CDR2 YFSETQ. The trim removed 4 bases at V and 6 bases at J, leaving 4 bases unmatched. This CDR3 is built from 14 residues. In DNA form, the CDR3 reads TGCGCCAGCAGCCTAGACAGGGGGGATGAAAAACTGTTTTTT. Its translation is CASSLDRGDEKLFF. Full variable domain (remainder filled in from reference TRBV5-1 and TRBJ1-4): KAGVTQTPRYLIKTRGQQVTLSCSPISGHRSVSWYQQTPGQGLQFLFEYFSETQRNKGNFPGRFSGRQFSNSRSEMNVSTLELGDSALYLCASSLDRGDEKLFFGSGTQLSVL.

The V call is TRBV18, the J call TRBJ2-5, with D maybe TRBD1 (6 bases). CDR3 size: 15 residues. V was shortened by 6 bases and J by 5 bases, with 19 bases between the two germline ends. Germline values: CDR1 KGHSH, CDR2 LQKENI. Written as DNA, the CDR3 is TGTGCCAGCTCGCTCGGGACAAACACGTTGGAGACCCAGTACTTC. Translated: CASSLGTNTLETQYF.

V gene TRBV25-1 combines with J gene TRBJ2-2; 7 nucleotides match TRBD1. Per germline, CDR1 MGHDK and CDR2 SYGVNS. The junction had 11 bases not matched to a gene; V was cut back by 1 base and J by 6 bases. The CDR3 spans 17 residues. Here the CDR3 reads CASSEWGGTAGAGELFF. The CDR3, as DNA: TGTGCCAGCAGTGAATGGGGTGGGACAGCTGGTGCCGGGGAGCTGTTTTTT. The whole variable domain, remainder taken from reference TRBV25-1 and TRBJ2-2, is EADIYQTPRYLVIGTGKKITLECSQTMGHDKMYWYQQDPGMELHLIHYSYGVNSTEKGDLSSESTVSRIRTEHFPLTLESARPSHTSQYLCASSEWGGTAGAGELFFGEGSRLTVL.

This chain connects TRBV27 to TRBJ2-7; 11 nucleotides agree with TRBD1. This CDR3 spans 14 amino acids. Germline CDR1 reads MNHEY; CDR2 reads SMNVEV (reference sequence). V was clipped by 5 bases and J by 8 bases; unmatched bases: 8. In DNA, the CDR3 is TGTGCCAGCAGTGCTAACCCGGACAGGGGGCAGCAGTACTTC. Encoded protein: CASSANPDRGQQYF.

The rearrangement uses TRBV18 and TRBJ1-1; D might be TRBD1 (6 bases). The CDR3 covers 16 residues. V was trimmed by 2 bases and J by 3 bases, leaving 16 bases between them. Germline CDR1 reads KGHSH; CDR2 reads LQKENI. CDR3 sequence reads: CASSPSQGLRDTEAFF. The CDR3 DNA reads as TGTGCCAGCTCACCATCTCAGGGGCTTAGGGACACTGAAGCTTTCTTT.

This chain links TRBV12-3 or TRBV12-4 with TRBJ1-2; tentatively, D is TRBD1 (5 bases). The CDR3 spans 12 residues. V was clipped by 4 bases and J by 5 bases, with 8 bases between them. CDR3 DNA: TGTGCCAGCAGTTCCGGGGGTTATGGCTACACCTTC. Translation: CASSSGGYGYTF.

This chain joins TRBV5-6 and TRBJ1-1; tentative D call: TRBD1 (5 bases). V lost 0 bases and J 6 bases, leaving 15 bases between the germline ends. Germline CDR1 SGHDT, CDR2 YYEEEE. CDR3 length: 15 residues. CDR3 coding DNA: TGTGCCAGCAGCTTGGCCGGCGGGGCGCTCCCTGAAGCTTTCTTT. This sequence encodes CASSLAGGALPEAFF. Together with reference TRBV5-6 and TRBJ1-1, the CDR3 gives the full variable domain: DAGVTQSPTHLIKTRGQQVTLRCSPKSGHDTVSWYQQALGQGPQFIFQYYEEEERQRGNFPDRFSGHQFPNYSSELNVNALLLGDSALYLCASSLAGGALPEAFFGQGTRLTVV.

This chain connects TRBV18 to TRBJ2-1, with 7 bases identical to TRBD2. The CDR3 contains 14 residues. The V segment lost 4 bases and the J segment 7 bases; nucleotides outside the gene matches: 7. The germline CDR1 and CDR2 sequences are KGHSH and LQKENI. The CDR3 protein is CASSHPGLHNEQFF. The CDR3 coding sequence is TGTGCCAGCTCACACCCGGGACTACATAATGAGCAGTTCTTC.

The chain is built from TRBV9 and TRBJ2-3; a weak D match, TRBD1 (5 bases). Germline V CDR1 and CDR2: SGDLS, YYNGEE. V lost 0 bases and J lost 2, with 10 bases in between. This CDR3 contains 15 residues. The CDR3 is CASSVGGLITDTQYF. The CDR3 DNA reads as TGTGCCAGCAGCGTAGGGGGCCTGATCACAGATACGCAGTATTTT.

Comment on this clone: At the DNA level, this CDR3 is encoded by other sequences in the same sample as well. This chain uses TRBV6-5 with TRBJ2-7; the D gene is possibly TRBD1 (5 bases). Germline CDR1 is MNHEY and CDR2 is SVGAGI. There are 13 residues in the CDR3. V was pared by 2 bases and J by 4 bases, with 9 bases between. CDR3 coding DNA: TGTGCCAGCAGTTACGGCAGGGATTACGAGCAGTACTTC. Translating gives CASSYGRDYEQYF.

This chain links TRBV5-1 with TRBJ2-1; 13 nucleotides align to TRBD2. CDR1 and CDR2 from the germline V gene are SGHRS and YFSETQ. V shed 3 bases and J 4 bases; nucleotides not matched to a gene: 4. The CDR3 extends over 16 amino acids. This CDR3 reads CASSSGLAGAYNEQFF. DNA for the CDR3: TGCGCCAGCAGCTCCGGACTAGCGGGAGCTTACAATGAGCAGTTCTTC.

This rearrangement joins TRBV4-1 to TRBJ2-1, with D uncertain. The CDR3 loop spans 12 amino acids. V was clipped by 4 bases and J by 4 bases, with 5 bases between them. The germline V gene has CDR1 MGHRA and CDR2 YSYEKL. The CDR3 sequence is CASSRLYNEQFF. The CDR3 DNA reads TGCGCCAGCAGCCGACTTTACAATGAGCAGTTCTTC.

CDR3 residues: CASSPGTGAGEQYF. The CDR3 bases are TGTGCCAGCTCACCCGGGACAGGGGCGGGTGAGCAGTACTTC. The gene calls are TRBV18 and TRBJ2-7, with 10 bases fitting TRBD1. J gave up 7 bases and V 3 bases, and 6 bases lay outside the gene matches. CDR1 is KGHSH and CDR2 is LQKENI in the germline V gene. CDR3 length: 14 amino acids.

J is TRBJ2-5 and V is TRBV9; 7 bases fit TRBD2. The CDR3 contains 15 residues. Trimming removed 0 bases from V and 6 bases from J; junction bases left unmatched: 8. Germline loops: CDR1 SGDLS, CDR2 YYNGEE. The DNA for the CDR3 is TGTGCCAGCAGCGTAGCCCCTGGGGGGGAAAAGACCCAGTACTTC. It yields the protein CASSVAPGGEKTQYF.

This clone was seen only a few times. The CDR3 sequence: CASSRQGWDTEAFF. The CDR3 DNA reads as TGTGCCAGCAGTCGACAGGGATGGGACACTGAAGCTTTCTTT. The chain has TRBV2 and TRBJ1-1, with 7 bases fitting TRBD1. V lost 5 bases and J lost 3; bases outside the gene matches: 6. Looked up from germline, CDR1 is SNHLY and CDR2 is FYNNEI. This CDR3 is built from 14 residues.

This sequence joins TRBV19 and TRBJ2-1, with a possible D match to TRBD2 (6 bases). This CDR3 is 15 amino acids long. The V gene's germline CDR1 is LNHDA and CDR2 SQIVND (reference sequence). Trimming removed 3 bases at V and 5 bases at J, with 14 bases between. The CDR3 loop reads CASSIRSLAHNEQFF. CDR3 in DNA: TGTGCCAGTAGTATCAGGTCCCTAGCGCACAATGAGCAGTTCTTC.

J is TRBJ2-3 and V is TRBV7-8, with D unresolved. Germline V gives CDR1 SGHVS, CDR2 FQNEAQ. V lost 5 bases to trimming and J lost 0 bases, with 18 bases between them. The CDR3 spans 17 residues. The CDR3, as DNA: TGTGCCAGCAGCATGACTTCTAGGTCAACTAGCACAGATACGCAGTATTTT. It specifies CASSMTSRSTSTDTQYF.

V gene TRBV27 combines with J gene TRBJ2-5; D may be TRBD2 (7 bases). This CDR3 spans 13 amino acids. Per germline, CDR1 MNHEY and CDR2 SMNVEV (reference sequence). V was shortened by 7 bases and J by 5 bases, with 14 bases between the two germline ends. This chain's CDR3 is CASKGGAEETQYF. The CDR3 DNA sequence: TGTGCCAGCAAAGGGGGGGCGGAGGAGACCCAGTACTTC.

In its sample, this clone was seen once. V gene TRBV3-1 (or the pseudogene TRBV3-2) combines with J gene TRBJ1-1; the D gene is possibly TRBD1 (5 bases). CDR1 is LGHDT, CDR2 YNNKEL, per germline (reference sequence). The CDR3 has 15 amino acids. V lost 2 bases to trimming and J lost 8 bases, with 18 bases between them. This CDR3 reads CASSQYLGQGTEAFF. CDR3 in DNA: TGTGCCAGCAGCCAATACCTGGGCCAGGGCACCGAAGCTTTCTTT.

The V call is TRBV6-2 or TRBV6-3, the J call TRBJ2-7; tentatively, D is TRBD2 (5 bases). This CDR3 spans 14 amino acids. CDR1 is MNHEY and CDR2 is SVGEGT in the germline V gene. V lost 6 bases and J lost 2, with 14 bases in between. CDR3 in amino acids: CASSPPGGPYEQYF. CDR3 bases: TGTGCCAGCAGCCCCCCCGGAGGACCCTACGAGCAGTACTTC.

V and J are TRBV9 and TRBJ1-2; D may be TRBD1 (6 bases). Trimming pared 2 bases from V and 2 bases from J, leaving 10 bases between. The CDR3 extends over 14 amino acids. The V gene's germline CDR1 is SGDLS and CDR2 YYNGEE. The CDR3: CASSVNRENYGYTF. CDR3 DNA: TGTGCCAGCAGCGTTAACAGGGAAAACTATGGCTACACCTTC.

As for this clone: Other DNA sequences in this specimen translate into the identical CDR3. CDR3 in DNA: TGTGCCAGCAGTTTAAAAGCGACCTCAGCGCAGTACTTC. Translated: CASSLKATSAQYF. The chain combines TRBV12-3 or TRBV12-4 with TRBJ2-7; D remains ambiguous. The CDR3 runs 13 residues. V lost 2 bases, J lost 9 bases, and 14 bases lay in between.